Below, 17 T cell receptor beta chains from the same sample are listed, as sequenced in a study of T cell responses to AZD1222 COVID-19 vaccine. Some clones are missing from TCRdb's copy, which holds only in-frame ones; the method was immunoSEQ multiplex PCR. Among about 150,000 clones listed, roughly 90% were seen once. This specimen was peripheral blood, taken 28 days after the second AZD1222 dose. The receptors shown here come from an adult who received the AZD1222 COVID-19 vaccine.

The rearrangement links TRBV6-5 to TRBJ2-2; D gene ambiguous. V was trimmed by 7 bases and J by 1 base, leaving 13 bases between them. The CDR3 loop spans 15 amino acids. Germline-derived CDR1 and CDR2 are MNHEY and SVGAGI. As DNA, the CDR3 is TGTGCCAGCATCCCCAGACAAATGAACACCGGGGAGCTGTTTTTT. This gives the protein CASIPRQMNTGELFF.

The rearrangement uses TRBV27 and TRBJ1-2; perhaps TRBD1 as D (5 bases). This CDR3 comprises 13 residues. Germline CDR1 and CDR2: MNHEY and SMNVEV (reference sequence). V was trimmed by 1 base and J by 5 bases, leaving 8 bases between them. The CDR3 here is CASSLYQGYGYTF. In DNA form, the CDR3 reads TGTGCCAGCAGTTTATATCAGGGATATGGCTACACCTTC.

The chain uses TRBV21-1 and TRBJ2-1; the table's D gene call, TRBD2, was not cross checked with the DNA. TRBV21-1 is a pseudogene segment. The CDR3 length is 17 residues. CDR3 sequence: CASSKGAVAGAGNEQFF. The CDR3 DNA is TGTGCCAGCAGCAAAGGAGCGGTAGCGGGAGCAGGGAATGAGCAGTTCTTC.

In its sample, this clone was seen once. The chain is built from TRBV10-3 and TRBJ2-1; 13 positions match TRBD2. V gave up 6 bases and J gave up 8 bases; unmatched junction bases: 10. From germline, CDR1 is ENHRY and CDR2 SYGVKD. CDR3 length: 16 residues. The chain's CDR3 is CAISQGTSGIGDEQFF. DNA of the CDR3: TGTGCCATCAGCCAGGGGACTAGCGGGATTGGGGATGAGCAGTTCTTC.

The CDR3: CASERTGRISEQFF. The CDR3 nucleotides read TGTGCCAGCGAACGGACAGGGCGAATCAGTGAGCAGTTCTTC. This chain links TRBV18 with TRBJ2-1, with TRBD1 matching over 8 bases. Germline values: CDR1 KGHSH, CDR2 LQKENI. The CDR3 is 14 amino acids. The junction had 12 bases not matched to a gene; V was cut back by 8 bases and J by 9 bases. Combining the CDR3 with reference TRBV18 and TRBJ2-1 gives the whole variable domain NAGVMQNPRHLVRRRGQEARLRCSPMKGHSHVYWYRQLPEEGLKFMVYLQKENIIDESGMPKERFSAEFPKEGPSILRIQQVVRGDSAAYFCASERTGRISEQFFGPGTRLTVL.

The gene calls are TRBV2 and TRBJ1-1; no definite D call. CDR1 is SNHLY, CDR2 FYNNEI, per germline. This CDR3 is built from 11 residues. V lost 8 bases and J 1 base, leaving 5 bases between the germline ends. The CDR3 sequence is CASGANTEAFF. The CDR3 DNA reads TGTGCCAGCGGAGCGAACACTGAAGCTTTCTTT.

V gene TRBV21-1 combines with J gene TRBJ2-7. TRBV21-1 is labeled a pseudogene. CDR3 length: 10 residues. CDR3 nucleotides: TGTGCCAGCAGCTCCTACGAGCAGTACTTC. This translates into CASSSYEQYF.

This chain links TRBV28 with TRBJ1-5; no clear D. CDR3 length: 16 amino acids. Looked up from germline, CDR1 is MDHEN and CDR2 is SYDVKM. V was cut by 3 bases and J by 0 bases, with 12 bases left in between. The chain's CDR3 is CASSFWGIASNQPQHF. CDR3 DNA sequence: TGTGCCAGCAGTTTTTGGGGAATAGCTAGCAATCAGCCCCAGCATTTT.

This rearrangement joins TRBV24-1 to TRBJ1-1; weak D call: TRBD1 (5 bases). CDR3 size: 14 residues. Trimming pared 4 bases from V and 4 bases from J, leaving 12 bases between. Germline lookup yields CDR1 KGHDR and CDR2 SFDVKD. CDR3 sequence reads: CATSDSQGSTEAFF. DNA for the CDR3: TGTGCCACCAGTGACTCCCAGGGTAGCACTGAAGCTTTCTTT.

This chain uses TRBV6-5 with TRBJ1-2; D gene ambiguous. CDR1 is MNHEY, CDR2 SVGAGI, per germline. V shed 0 bases and J shed 1 base, with 3 bases lying between them. The CDR3 extends over 13 amino acids. Written as DNA, the CDR3 is TGTGCCAGCAGTTACTCGGGTAACTATGGCTACACCTTC. Protein: CASSYSGNYGYTF.

This sequence joins TRBV28 and TRBJ1-1, with a tentative D call TRBD1 (5 bases). CDR1 MDHEN and CDR2 SYDVKM come from the germline V gene. V lost 6 bases and J 0 bases, leaving 14 bases between the germline ends. The CDR3 spans 15 residues. The CDR3 is CASSTGGAVNTEAFF. DNA of the CDR3: TGTGCCAGCAGCACGGGAGGGGCAGTGAACACTGAAGCTTTCTTT.

The chain joins TRBV4-1 to TRBJ1-5; D gene unclear. CDR1 is MGHRA and CDR2 is YSYEKL in the germline V gene. Trimming shortened V by 5 bases and J by 3 bases, and 17 bases separated the two germline ends. The CDR3 length is 16 residues. CDR3: CASSMAPGPPNQPQHF. The DNA for the CDR3 is TGCGCCAGCAGCATGGCACCCGGACCCCCCAATCAGCCCCAGCATTTT.

The chain has TRBV6-2 or TRBV6-3 and TRBJ2-3, with 10 bases aligning to TRBD2. With 6 bases clipped from V and 5 bases from J, the junction kept 11 bases outside the gene matches. The CDR3 covers 16 residues. Looked up from germline, CDR1 is MNHEY and CDR2 is SVGEGT. In DNA, the CDR3 is TGTGCCAGCAGCGCCTGGAGGGCTAGCGGGAGAGATACGCAGTATTTT. It specifies CASSAWRASGRDTQYF.

The chain links TRBV24-1 to TRBJ1-5, with a possible D match to TRBD1 (5 bases). Trimming stripped 7 bases from V and 9 bases from J, with 18 bases between. The germline gives CDR1 KGHDR, CDR2 SFDVKD. CDR3 length: 14 amino acids. The CDR3 spells CATRGGVVTWPQHF. The CDR3 bases are TGTGCCACCAGAGGAGGGGTTGTCACGTGGCCCCAGCATTTT.

The chain carries TRBV13 and TRBJ2-2; D not resolved. CDR1 PRHDT and CDR2 FYEKMQ come from the germline V gene (reference sequence). The CDR3 loop spans 14 amino acids. The germline V and J ends were trimmed by 2 bases and 2 bases, with 6 bases remaining between them. The CDR3 loop reads CASSLRPNTGELFF. The CDR3 coding sequence is TGTGCCAGCAGCTTACGCCCAAACACCGGGGAGCTGTTTTTT.

In the case of this clone: This same CDR3 is encoded by further DNA sequences in the sample. V gene TRBV6-1 combines with J gene TRBJ2-5, with D unresolved. V shed 1 base and J shed 5 bases, with 5 bases lying between them. CDR1 and CDR2 from the germline V gene are MNHNS and SASEGT. This CDR3 has 12 residues. The CDR3 nucleotides are TGTGCCAGCAGTGAAGTACAGGAGACCCAGTACTTC. It translates to CASSEVQETQYF.

This clone was seen more than once but under ten times. The chain recombines TRBV4-1 with TRBJ1-1; D is uncertain. Germline V lookup: CDR1 MGHRA, CDR2 YSYEKL. The germline V and J ends were trimmed by 4 bases and 0 bases, with 9 bases remaining between them. The CDR3 is 14 residues long. This CDR3 reads CASSPGPMNTEAFF. The CDR3 coding sequence is TGCGCCAGCAGCCCGGGTCCAATGAACACTGAAGCTTTCTTT.